Included here is one T cell receptor beta chain sequence, with context. Its specific antigen is unknown. Within one base of it there is no much larger clone, and no base qualities were kept. Receptor amplification or capture employed 5' RACE. Sequencing relied on a NextSeq 500. Unique molecular identifiers were attached to individual cDNA molecules in the TCR library protocol so that sequencing error and PCR bias could be corrected. TCR alpha and beta chains were both sequenced, and the abundances of alpha and beta sequences in each sample were closely correlated with each other. In the original analysis: Decombinator V4 was used to perform V gene, J gene and CDR3 annotation of TCR sequences. Expanded TCRs were defined as changing significantly between any two time points under a Poisson model with p below 0.0001. Abundances of TCRs were expressed as counts per million after normalisation to the total number of TCRs sequenced in each sample. MAIT TCRs were defined by TRAV1-2 paired with TRAJ12, TRAJ20 or TRAJ33, and iNKT TCRs by TRAV10 paired with TRAJ18. A search of VDJdb, accessed on 1 November 2021, was run for TCRs annotated to CMV, EBV and SARS-CoV-2, with TCRs annotated for multiple antigens excluded. The public reads were reanalyzed by TCRdb: fastp trimming at Q25, MiXCR alignment, in-frame beta chains only. Each CDR3 protein gets just one entry, which takes the most common genes and DNA from the rows behind it. The V and J calls follow TCRdb's processing rather than the paper's. The sample table records about 90,000 distinct CDR3 sequences; around an eighth of these occur just once. The ten largest clonotypes hold 6.5% to 8.5% of the sample.

This sample was taken from a study of early T cells in non-severe SARS-CoV-2 infection (dated by TCRdb to the early 2020s). Regarding the complete study: Bulk RNA from unsorted whole blood was used for TCR sequencing, so alpha and beta chains could not be paired.

General study outcomes and caveats: Matching against VDJdb was skewed toward anti-spike CD8 responses, likely underestimated virus-specific expansions, and missed private and CD4 specificities.

Between the V and J ends, shortened by 4 bases and 6 bases respectively, the junction contains 7 bases. The germline V gene (reference sequence) yields LNHDA for CDR1 and SQIVND for CDR2. Measured from the cysteine to the phenylalanine, the CDR3 is 12 residues long. Solely the CDR3 DNA is kept, with 36 bases framed from the first base. Set within a cohort of healthcare workers in London, UK, this nested case-control study involved weekly PCR testing of nasopharyngeal swabs along with blood sampling. Healthcare workers were recruited between 23 and 31 March 2020, during the week of the UK lockdown, and were followed weekly for up to about 15 weeks.

This clonotype was sampled from an adult who was a healthcare worker with PCR-confirmed SARS-CoV-2 infection or an uninfected control (not recorded which). The source material was whole blood. Rearrangement joined TRBV19 to TRBJ2-4; no D segment can be confidently identified. The CDR3 protein sequence reads: CASSTSRNIQYF. The bases are TGTGCCAGTAGTACTTCAAGAAACATTCAGTACTTC.